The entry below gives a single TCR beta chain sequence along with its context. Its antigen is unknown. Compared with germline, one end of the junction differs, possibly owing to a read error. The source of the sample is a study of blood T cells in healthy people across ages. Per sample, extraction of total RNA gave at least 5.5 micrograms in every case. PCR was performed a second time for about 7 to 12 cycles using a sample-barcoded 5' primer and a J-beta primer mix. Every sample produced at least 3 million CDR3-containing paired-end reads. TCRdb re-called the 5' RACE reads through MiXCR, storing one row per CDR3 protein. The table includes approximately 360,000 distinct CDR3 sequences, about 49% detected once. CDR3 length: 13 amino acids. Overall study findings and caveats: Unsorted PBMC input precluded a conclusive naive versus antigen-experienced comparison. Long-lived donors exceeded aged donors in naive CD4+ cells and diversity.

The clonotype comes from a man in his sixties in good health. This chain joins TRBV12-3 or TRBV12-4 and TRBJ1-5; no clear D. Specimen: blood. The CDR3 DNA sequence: TGTGCCAACAGTTTACGAGGGTATCAGCCCCAGCATTTT. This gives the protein CANSLRGYQPQHF.